One T cell receptor (beta chain) is described in this entry. Its antigen is unknown. A junction end diverges from the germline sequence, so it may reflect a read error. The entry originates in a study of response to subunit inactivated influenza vaccine (dated by TCRdb to the late 2010s). Describing the broader study: The study used deep quantitative T cell receptor repertoire profiling to track responses to a trivalent subunit inactivated influenza vaccine. On the study overall, not on this receptor specifically: It was suggested by the authors that each seasonal influenza vaccination may recruit only a limited number of new T cells.

The protocol used for the library was RT-PCR. Sequencing was carried out with an Illumina HiSeq 2500. TCRdb ran its own pipeline on the public reads, namely fastp trimming at Q25 and MiXCR clone calling, and kept in-frame beta chains. Each CDR3 protein gets just one entry, which takes the most common genes and DNA from the rows behind it. Within this sample are about 780,000 distinct CDR3 sequences, with roughly 18% of them counted one time only. The top ten hold about a tenth of the sample. From its cysteine to its phenylalanine, the CDR3 spans 16 amino acids. Only the CDR3 DNA stays, 48 bases, in frame from base 1. The germline V gene (reference sequence) specifies LNHDA as CDR1 and SQIVND as CDR2.

This sequence was found in a man in his fifties who received an inactivated influenza vaccine. Donor details come from another sample of the same person, matched by shared clones. The V gene is TRBV19 and the J gene is TRBJ2-1; 8 bases in between match TRBD1. This material consisted of PBMCs from blood, taken 5 days after vaccination. Read as DNA, the sequence is TGTGCCATTAGTCCTACAGGGGGACAACCCTACAATGAGCAGTTCTTC. Translation gives CAISPTGGQPYNEQFF.